This T cell receptor beta chain was identified in a study of CD8 T cells in ankylosing spondylitis. In germline, CDR1 is SGHRS, CDR2 YFSETQ. This CDR3 spans 14 amino acids. Trimming at V came to 4 bases and at J to 5 bases, leaving 6 bases not matched to a gene. Quantitative barcoded 5'-RACE was used to prepare TCR beta libraries. Each CDR3 protein is one row after TCRdb ran MiXCR on the 5' RACE reads. Among 470,000 or so distinct CDR3 sequences listed, 26% were seen once. In regard to this clonotype: Its antigen is not known.

Study findings and constraints: There was a TCR beta motif, made of eight highly homologous variants, that appeared characteristic of ankylosing spondylitis blood.

The sequence derives from a male donor with ankylosing spondylitis. J is TRBJ2-3 and V is TRBV5-1, with 8 bases lining up with TRBD2. The source material was blood, either unsorted or a sorted T cell fraction (not recorded which). This chain's CDR3 is CASSPGGVRDTQYF. As DNA, the CDR3 is TGCGCCAGCAGCCCGGGGGGGGTCCGAGATACGCAGTATTTT.